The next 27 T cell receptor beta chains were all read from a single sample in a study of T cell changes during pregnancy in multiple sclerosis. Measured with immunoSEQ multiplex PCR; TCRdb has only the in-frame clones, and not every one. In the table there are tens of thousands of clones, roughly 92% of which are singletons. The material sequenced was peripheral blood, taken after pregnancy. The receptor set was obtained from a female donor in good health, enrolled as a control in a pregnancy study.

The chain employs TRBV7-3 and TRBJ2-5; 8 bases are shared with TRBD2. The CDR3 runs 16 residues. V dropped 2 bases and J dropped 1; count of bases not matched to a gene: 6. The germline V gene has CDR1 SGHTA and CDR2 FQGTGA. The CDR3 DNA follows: TGTGCCAGCAGCTTAGCCAGCGGGAGAGGCCAAGAGACCCAGTACTTC. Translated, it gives CASSLASGRGQETQYF.

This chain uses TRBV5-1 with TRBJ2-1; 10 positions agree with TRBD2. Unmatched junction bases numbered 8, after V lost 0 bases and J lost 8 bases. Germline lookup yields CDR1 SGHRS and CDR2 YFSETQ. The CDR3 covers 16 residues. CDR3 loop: CASSLGASGSEDEQFF. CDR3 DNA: TGCGCCAGCAGCTTGGGGGCTAGCGGGAGTGAAGATGAGCAGTTCTTC.

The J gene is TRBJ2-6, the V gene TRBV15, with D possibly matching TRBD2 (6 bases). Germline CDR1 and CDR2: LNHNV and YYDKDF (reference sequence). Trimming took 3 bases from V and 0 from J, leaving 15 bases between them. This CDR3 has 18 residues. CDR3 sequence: CATSSEGGGFSGANVLTF. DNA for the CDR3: TGTGCCACCAGCAGCGAAGGAGGAGGGTTCTCTGGGGCCAACGTCCTGACTTTC.

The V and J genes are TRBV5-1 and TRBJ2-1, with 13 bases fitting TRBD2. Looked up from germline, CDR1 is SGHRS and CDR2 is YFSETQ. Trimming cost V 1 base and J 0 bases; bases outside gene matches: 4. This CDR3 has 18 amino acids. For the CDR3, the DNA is TGCGCCAGCAGCTTGACTAGCGGGAGGGTGAGCTCCTACAATGAGCAGTTCTTC. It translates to CASSLTSGRVSSYNEQFF.

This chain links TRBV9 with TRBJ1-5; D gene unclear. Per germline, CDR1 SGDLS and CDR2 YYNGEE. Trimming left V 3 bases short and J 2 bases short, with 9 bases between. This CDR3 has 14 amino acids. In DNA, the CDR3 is TGTGCCAGCAGCGCCGAGGGTGGCAATCAGCCCCAGCATTTT. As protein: CASSAEGGNQPQHF. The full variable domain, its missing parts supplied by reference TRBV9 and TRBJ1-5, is DSGVTQTPKHLITATGQRVTLRCSPRSGDLSVYWYQQSLDQGLQFLIQYYNGEERAKGNILERFSAQQFPDLHSELNLSSLELGDSALYFCASSAEGGNQPQHFGDGTRLSIL.

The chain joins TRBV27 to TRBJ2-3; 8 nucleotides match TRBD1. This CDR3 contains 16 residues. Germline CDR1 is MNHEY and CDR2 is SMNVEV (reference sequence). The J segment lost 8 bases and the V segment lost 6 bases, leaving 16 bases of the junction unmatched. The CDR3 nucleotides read TGTGCCAGCAGGCCTCCGGGACAGGTGGGGTTTGGTACGCAGTATTTT. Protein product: CASRPPGQVGFGTQYF.

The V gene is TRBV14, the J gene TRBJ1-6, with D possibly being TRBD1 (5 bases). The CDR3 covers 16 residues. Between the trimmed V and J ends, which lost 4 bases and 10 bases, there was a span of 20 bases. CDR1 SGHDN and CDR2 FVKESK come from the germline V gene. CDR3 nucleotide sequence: TGTGCCAGCAGCCGAGGCGGCAGGGTAGAGAGGTCACCCCTCCACTTT. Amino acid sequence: CASSRGGRVERSPLHF.

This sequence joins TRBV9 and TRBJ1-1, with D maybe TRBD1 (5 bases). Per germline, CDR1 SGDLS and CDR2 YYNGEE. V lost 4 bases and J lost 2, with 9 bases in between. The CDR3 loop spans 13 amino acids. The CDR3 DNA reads TGTGCCAGCAGCTCGACAGTCAACACTGAAGCTTTCTTT. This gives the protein CASSSTVNTEAFF.

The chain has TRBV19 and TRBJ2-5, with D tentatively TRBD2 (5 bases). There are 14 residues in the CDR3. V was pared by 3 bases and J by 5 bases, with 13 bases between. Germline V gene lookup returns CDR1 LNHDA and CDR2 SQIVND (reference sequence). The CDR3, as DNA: TGTGCCAGTAGTATGCGGGTCGAGGAGGAGACCCAGTACTTC. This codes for CASSMRVEEETQYF.

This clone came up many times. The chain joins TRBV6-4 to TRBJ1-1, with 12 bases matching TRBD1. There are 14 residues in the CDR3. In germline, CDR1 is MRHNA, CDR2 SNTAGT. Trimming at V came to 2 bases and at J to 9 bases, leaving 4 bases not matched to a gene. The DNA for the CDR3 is TGTGCCAGCAGTGACGGGACAGGGGGCGGGCAAGCTTTCTTT. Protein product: CASSDGTGGGQAFF.

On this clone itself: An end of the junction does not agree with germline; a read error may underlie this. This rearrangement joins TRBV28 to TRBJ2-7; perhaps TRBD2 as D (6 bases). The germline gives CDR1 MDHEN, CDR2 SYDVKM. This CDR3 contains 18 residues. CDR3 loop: CASRRPNYDTTSSHEQYF. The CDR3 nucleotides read TGTGCCAGCAGGCGCCCCAATTATGACACCACTAGCTCCCACGAGCAGTACTTC.

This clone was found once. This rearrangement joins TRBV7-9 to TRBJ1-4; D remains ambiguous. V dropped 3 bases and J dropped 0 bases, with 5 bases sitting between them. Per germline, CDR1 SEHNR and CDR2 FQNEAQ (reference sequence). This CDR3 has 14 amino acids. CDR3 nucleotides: TGTGCCAGCAGCTTCCGTGCAACTAATGAAAAACTGTTTTTT. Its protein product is CASSFRATNEKLFF.

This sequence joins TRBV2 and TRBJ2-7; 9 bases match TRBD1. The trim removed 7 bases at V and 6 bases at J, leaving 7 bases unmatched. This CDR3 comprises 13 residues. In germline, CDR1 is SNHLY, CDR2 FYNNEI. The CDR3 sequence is CASTGQGFGEQYF. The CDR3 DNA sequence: TGTGCCAGCACCGGACAGGGGTTTGGCGAGCAGTACTTC.

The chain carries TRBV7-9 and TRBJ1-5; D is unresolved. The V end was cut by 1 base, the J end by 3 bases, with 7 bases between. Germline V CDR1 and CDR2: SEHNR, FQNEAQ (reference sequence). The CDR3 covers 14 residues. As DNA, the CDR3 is TGTGCCAGCAGCTTAGACGGGTTCAATCAGCCCCAGCATTTT. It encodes CASSLDGFNQPQHF.

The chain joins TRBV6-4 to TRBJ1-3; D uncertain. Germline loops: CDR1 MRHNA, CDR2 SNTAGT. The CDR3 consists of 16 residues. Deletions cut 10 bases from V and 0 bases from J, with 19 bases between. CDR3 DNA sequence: TGTGCCACCCCCCCCCGAGGTGCTTTCTCTGGAAACACCATATATTTT. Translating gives CATPPRGAFSGNTIYF.

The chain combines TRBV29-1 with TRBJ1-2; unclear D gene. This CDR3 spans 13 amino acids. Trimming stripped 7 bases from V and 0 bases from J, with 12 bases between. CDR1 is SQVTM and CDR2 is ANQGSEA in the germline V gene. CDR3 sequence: CSAQDGANYGYTF. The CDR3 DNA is TGCAGCGCTCAAGACGGAGCTAACTATGGCTACACCTTC.

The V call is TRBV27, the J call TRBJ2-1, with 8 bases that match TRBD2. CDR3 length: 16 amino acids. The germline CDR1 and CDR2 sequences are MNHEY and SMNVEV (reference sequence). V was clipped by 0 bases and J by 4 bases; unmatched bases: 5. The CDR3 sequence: CASSLSQRESYNEQFF. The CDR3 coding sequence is TGTGCCAGCAGTTTATCGCAGCGGGAGTCGTACAATGAGCAGTTCTTC.

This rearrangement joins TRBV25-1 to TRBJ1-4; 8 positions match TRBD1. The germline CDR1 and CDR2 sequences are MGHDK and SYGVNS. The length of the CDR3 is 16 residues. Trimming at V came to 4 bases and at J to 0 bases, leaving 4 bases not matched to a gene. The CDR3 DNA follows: TGTGCCAGCAGTGTCGGACAGGGTACAACTAATGAAAAACTGTTTTTT. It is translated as CASSVGQGTTNEKLFF.

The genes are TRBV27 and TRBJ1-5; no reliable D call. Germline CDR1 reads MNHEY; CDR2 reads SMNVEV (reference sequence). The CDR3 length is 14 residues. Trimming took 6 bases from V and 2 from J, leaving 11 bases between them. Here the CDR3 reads CASRDARGNQPQHF. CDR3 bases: TGTGCCAGCAGAGACGCTCGGGGCAATCAGCCCCAGCATTTT.

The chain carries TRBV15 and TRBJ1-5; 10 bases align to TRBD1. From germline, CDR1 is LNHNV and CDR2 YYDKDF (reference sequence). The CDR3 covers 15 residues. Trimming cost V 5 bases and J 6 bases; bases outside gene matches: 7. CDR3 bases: TGTGCCACCAGCTCCGGACAGGGGGGATTTCAGCCCCAGCATTTT. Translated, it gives CATSSGQGGFQPQHF.

CDR3 amino acids: CASSPLGGSGQPQHF. The CDR3, as DNA: TGTGCCAGCAGCCCCCTCGGAGGGTCGGGTCAGCCCCAGCATTTT. The chain recombines TRBV6-1 with TRBJ1-5; unclear D gene. V dropped 6 bases and J dropped 6 bases, with 18 bases sitting between them. The CDR3 sequence is 15 residues long. CDR1 MNHNS and CDR2 SASEGT come from the germline V gene.

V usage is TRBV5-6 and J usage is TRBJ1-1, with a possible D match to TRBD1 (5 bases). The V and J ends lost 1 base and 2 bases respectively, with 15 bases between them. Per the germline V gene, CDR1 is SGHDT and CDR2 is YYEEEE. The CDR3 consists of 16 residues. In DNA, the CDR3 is TGTGCCAGCAGCTTGAATCCAGGGTTAACAAACACTGAAGCTTTCTTT. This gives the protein CASSLNPGLTNTEAFF.

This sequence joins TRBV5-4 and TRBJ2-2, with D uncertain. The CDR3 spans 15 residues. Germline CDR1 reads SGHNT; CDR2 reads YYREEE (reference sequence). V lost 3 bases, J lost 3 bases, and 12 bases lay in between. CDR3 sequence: CASSSLADHTGELFF. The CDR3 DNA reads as TGTGCCAGCAGCTCTCTGGCAGATCACACCGGGGAGCTGTTTTTT.

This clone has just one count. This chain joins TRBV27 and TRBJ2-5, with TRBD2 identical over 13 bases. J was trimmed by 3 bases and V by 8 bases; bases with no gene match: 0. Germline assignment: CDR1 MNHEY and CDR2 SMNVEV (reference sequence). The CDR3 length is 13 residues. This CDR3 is CASGTSGEETQYF. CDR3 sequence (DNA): TGTGCCAGCGGGACTAGCGGGGAAGAGACCCAGTACTTC.

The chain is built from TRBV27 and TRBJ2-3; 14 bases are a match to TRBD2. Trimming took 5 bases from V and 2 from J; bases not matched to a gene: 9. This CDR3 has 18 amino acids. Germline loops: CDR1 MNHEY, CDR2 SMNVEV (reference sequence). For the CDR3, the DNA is TGTGCCAGCAGTGACTTTCGACTAGCGGGAGGGCCCACAGATACGCAGTATTTT. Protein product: CASSDFRLAGGPTDTQYF.

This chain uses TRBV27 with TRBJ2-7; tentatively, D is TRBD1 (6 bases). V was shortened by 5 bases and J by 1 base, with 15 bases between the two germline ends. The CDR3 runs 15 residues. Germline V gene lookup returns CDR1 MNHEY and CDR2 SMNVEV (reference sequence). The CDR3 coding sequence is TGTGCCAGCAGTCAATACCCTGACAGGTCCTACGAGCAGTACTTC. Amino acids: CASSQYPDRSYEQYF.

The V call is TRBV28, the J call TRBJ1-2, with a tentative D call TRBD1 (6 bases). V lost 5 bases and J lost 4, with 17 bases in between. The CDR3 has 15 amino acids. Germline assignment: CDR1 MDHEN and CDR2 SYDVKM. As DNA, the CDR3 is TGTGCCAGCAGTGCACAGACAGGTCCCTTCTATGGCTACACCTTC. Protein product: CASSAQTGPFYGYTF.